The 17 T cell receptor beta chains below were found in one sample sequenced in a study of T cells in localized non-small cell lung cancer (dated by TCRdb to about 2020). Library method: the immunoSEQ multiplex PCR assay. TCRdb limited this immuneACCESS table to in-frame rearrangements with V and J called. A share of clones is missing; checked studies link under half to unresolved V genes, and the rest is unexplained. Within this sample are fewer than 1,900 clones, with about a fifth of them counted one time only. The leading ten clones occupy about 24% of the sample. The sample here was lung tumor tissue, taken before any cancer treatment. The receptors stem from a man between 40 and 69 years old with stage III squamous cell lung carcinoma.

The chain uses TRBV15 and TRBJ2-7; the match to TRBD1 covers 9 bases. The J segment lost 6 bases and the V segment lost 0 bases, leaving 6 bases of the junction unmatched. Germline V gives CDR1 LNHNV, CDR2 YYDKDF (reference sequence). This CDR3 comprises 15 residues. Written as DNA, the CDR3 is TGTGCCACCAGCAGAGATTTTGGGACAGGGCTCGAGCAGTACTTC. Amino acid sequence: CATSRDFGTGLEQYF.

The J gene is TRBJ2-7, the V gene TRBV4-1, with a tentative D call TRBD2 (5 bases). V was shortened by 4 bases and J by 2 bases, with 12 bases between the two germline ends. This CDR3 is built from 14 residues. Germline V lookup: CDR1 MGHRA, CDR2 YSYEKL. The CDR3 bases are TGCGCCAGCAGCCCGGCGGGCCGCACCTACGAGCAGTACTTC. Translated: CASSPAGRTYEQYF.

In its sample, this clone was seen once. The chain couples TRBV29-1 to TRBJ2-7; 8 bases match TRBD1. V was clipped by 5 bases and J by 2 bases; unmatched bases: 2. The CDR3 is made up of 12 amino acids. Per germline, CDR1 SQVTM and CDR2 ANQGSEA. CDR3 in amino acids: CSVRDRPYEQYF. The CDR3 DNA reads TGCAGCGTTCGGGACAGGCCCTACGAGCAGTACTTC.

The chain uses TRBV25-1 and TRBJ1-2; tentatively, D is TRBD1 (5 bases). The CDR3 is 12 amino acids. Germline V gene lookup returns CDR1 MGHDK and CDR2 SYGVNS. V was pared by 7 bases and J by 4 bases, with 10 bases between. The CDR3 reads CASNAGLYGYTF. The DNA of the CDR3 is TGTGCCAGCAACGCGGGGCTCTATGGCTACACCTTC.

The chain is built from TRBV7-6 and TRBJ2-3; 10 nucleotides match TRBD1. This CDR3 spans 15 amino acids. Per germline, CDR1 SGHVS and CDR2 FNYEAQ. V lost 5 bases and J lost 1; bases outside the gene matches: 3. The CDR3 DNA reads TGTGCCAGCAGCATCGGACAGGGGGGCACAGATACGCAGTATTTT. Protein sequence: CASSIGQGGTDTQYF.

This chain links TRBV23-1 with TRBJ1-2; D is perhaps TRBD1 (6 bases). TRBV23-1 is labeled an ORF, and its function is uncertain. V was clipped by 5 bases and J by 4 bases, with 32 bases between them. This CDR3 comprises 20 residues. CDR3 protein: CASSAEGCDRLMGFSYGYTF. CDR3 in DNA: TGCGCCAGCAGTGCAGAGGGATGTGACAGGTTGATGGGCTTCTCCTATGGCTACACCTTC.

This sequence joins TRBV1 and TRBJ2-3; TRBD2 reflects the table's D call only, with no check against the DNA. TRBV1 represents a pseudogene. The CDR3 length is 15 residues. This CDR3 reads CASSRYSGSTDTQYF. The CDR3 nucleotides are TGCGCCAGCAGCCGATATAGCGGAAGCACAGATACGCAGTATTTT.

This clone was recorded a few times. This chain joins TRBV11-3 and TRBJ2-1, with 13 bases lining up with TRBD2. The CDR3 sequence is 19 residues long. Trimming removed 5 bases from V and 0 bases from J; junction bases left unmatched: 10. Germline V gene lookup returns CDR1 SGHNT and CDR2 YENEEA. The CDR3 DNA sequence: TGTGCCAGCAGCCTTGCCGGGACTAGCGGGATCCTCTCCTACAATGAGCAGTTCTTC. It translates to CASSLAGTSGILSYNEQFF.

The DNA for the CDR3 is TGTGCCAGCAGCACAGACGGGGGCTTGGCCAAAAACATTCAGTACTTC. Protein product: CASSTDGGLAKNIQYF. The chain recombines TRBV6-7 with TRBJ2-4; TRBD1 or TRBD2 may be the D gene (6 bases each). TRBV6-7 is an ORF; its function is uncertain. With 6 bases removed from V and 1 base from J, the gap between germline ends came to 16 bases. CDR3 length equals 16 residues.

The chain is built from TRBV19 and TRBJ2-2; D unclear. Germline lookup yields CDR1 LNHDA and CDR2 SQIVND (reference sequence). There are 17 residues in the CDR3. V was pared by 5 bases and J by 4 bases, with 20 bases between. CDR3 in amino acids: CASSATLRRRVTGELFF. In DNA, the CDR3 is TGTGCCAGTAGTGCCACGTTAAGGAGAAGGGTCACCGGGGAGCTGTTTTTT. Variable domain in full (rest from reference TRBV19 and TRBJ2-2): DGGITQSPKYLFRKEGQNVTLSCEQNLNHDAMYWYRQDPGQGLRLIYYSQIVNDFQKGDIAEGYSVSREKKESFPLTVTSAQKNPTAFYLCASSATLRRRVTGELFFGEGSRLTVL.

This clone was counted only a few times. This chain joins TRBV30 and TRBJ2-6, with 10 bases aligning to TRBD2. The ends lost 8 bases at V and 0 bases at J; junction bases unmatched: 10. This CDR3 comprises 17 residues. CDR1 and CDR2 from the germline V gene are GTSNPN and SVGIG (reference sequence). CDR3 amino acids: CANSGTSDSSGANVLTF. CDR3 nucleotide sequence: TGTGCCAATTCCGGGACTAGCGATAGCTCTGGGGCCAACGTCCTGACTTTC.

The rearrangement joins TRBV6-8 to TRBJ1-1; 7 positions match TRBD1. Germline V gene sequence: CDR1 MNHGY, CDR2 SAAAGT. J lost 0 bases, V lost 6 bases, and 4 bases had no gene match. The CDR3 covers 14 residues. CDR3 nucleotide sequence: TGTGCCAGCAGATTCGACAGGGTGAACACTGAAGCTTTCTTT. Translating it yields CASRFDRVNTEAFF.

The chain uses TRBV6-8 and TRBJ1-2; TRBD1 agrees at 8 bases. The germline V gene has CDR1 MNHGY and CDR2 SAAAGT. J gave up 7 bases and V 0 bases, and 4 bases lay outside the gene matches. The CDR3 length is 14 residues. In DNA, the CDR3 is TGTGCCAGCAGTTACTCGACAGGGGCGGGTGGCTACACCTTC. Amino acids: CASSYSTGAGGYTF.

In DNA, the CDR3 is TGTGCCAGTAGTATTAGGGGCTGGACAGGGGGTGGCTACGAGCAGTACTTC. It codes for CASSIRGWTGGGYEQYF. The rearrangement uses TRBV19 and TRBJ2-7, with 10 bases aligning to TRBD1. The CDR3 consists of 17 residues. The V segment lost 3 bases and the J segment 3 bases; nucleotides outside the gene matches: 11. The germline V gene encodes CDR1 LNHDA and CDR2 SQIVND (reference sequence).

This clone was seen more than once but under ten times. The CDR3 bases are TGTGCCAGCAGCTTATACCAGAACACTGAAGCTTTCTTT. This encodes CASSLYQNTEAFF. This chain joins TRBV7-2 and TRBJ1-1, with D hard to call. CDR1 is SGHTA, CDR2 FQGNSA, per germline. Trimming cost V 2 bases and J 1 base, with 5 bases left between them. The CDR3 totals 13 residues.

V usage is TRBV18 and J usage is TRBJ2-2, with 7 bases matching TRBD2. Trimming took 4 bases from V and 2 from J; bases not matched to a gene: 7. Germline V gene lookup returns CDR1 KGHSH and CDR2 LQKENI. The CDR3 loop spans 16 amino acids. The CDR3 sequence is CASSHAGTTNTGELFF. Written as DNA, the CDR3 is TGTGCCAGCTCACATGCCGGGACTACTAACACCGGGGAGCTGTTTTTT.

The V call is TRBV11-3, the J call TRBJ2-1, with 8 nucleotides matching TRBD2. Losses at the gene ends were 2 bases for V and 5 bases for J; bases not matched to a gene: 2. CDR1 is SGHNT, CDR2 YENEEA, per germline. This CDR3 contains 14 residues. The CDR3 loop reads CASSLSGGNNEQFF. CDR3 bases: TGTGCCAGCAGCTTAAGCGGGGGAAACAATGAGCAGTTCTTC.